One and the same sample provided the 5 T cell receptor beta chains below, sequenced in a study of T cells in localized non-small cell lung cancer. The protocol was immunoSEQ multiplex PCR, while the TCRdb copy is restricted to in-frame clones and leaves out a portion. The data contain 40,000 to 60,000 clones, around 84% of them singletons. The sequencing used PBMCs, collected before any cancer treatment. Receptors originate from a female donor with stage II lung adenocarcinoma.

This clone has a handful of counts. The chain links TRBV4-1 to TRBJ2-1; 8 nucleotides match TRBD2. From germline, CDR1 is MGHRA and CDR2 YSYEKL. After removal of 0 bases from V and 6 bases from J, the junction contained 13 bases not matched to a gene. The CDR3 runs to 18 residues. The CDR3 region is CASSQDPGTGGDFNEQFF. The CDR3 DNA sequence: TGCGCCAGCAGCCAAGACCCAGGGACGGGGGGGGATTTCAATGAGCAGTTCTTC.

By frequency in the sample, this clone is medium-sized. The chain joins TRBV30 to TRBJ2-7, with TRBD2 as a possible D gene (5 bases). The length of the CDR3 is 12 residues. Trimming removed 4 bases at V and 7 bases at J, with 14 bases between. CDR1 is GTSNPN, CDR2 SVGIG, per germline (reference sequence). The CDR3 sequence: CAWKDFGGEQYF. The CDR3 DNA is TGTGCCTGGAAGGACTTCGGAGGAGAGCAGTACTTC.

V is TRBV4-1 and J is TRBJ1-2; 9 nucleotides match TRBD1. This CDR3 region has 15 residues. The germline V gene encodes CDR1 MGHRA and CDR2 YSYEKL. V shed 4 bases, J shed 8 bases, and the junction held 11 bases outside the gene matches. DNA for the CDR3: TGCGCCAGCAGCCGAGCAGGACAGGGGAGAGGAGGCTACACCTTC. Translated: CASSRAGQGRGGYTF.

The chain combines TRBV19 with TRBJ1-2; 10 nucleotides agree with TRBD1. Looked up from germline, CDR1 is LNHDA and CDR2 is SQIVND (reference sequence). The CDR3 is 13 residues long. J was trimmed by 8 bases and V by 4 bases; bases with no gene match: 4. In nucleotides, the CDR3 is TGTGCCAGTAGTACCGGACAGGGGGACGGCTACACCTTC. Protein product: CASSTGQGDGYTF.

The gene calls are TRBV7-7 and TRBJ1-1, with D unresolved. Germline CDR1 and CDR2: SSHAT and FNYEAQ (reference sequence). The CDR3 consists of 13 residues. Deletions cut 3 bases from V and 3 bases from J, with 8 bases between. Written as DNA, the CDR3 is TGTGCCAGCAGCTTGGCCAGTGACACTGAAGCTTTCTTT. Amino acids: CASSLASDTEAFF.